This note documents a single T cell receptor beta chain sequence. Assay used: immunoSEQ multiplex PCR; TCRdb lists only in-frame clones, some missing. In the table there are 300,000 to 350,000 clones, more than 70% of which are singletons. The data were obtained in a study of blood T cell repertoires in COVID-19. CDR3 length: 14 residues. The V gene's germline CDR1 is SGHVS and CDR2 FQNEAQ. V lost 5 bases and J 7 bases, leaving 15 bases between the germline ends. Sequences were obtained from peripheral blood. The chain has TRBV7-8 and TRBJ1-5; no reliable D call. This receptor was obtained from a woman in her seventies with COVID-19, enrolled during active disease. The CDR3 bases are TGTGCCAGCAGCCTGTGGCGTTCCGGGCAGCCCCAGCATTTT. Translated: CASSLWRSGQPQHF.